This T cell receptor beta chain was documented in a study of cytomegalovirus exposure and HLA in healthy donors. Study-level results: According to a later analysis, most TCR beta chains associated with CMV appeared HLA-restricted.

In its sample, this clone was seen once. Its specificity is not known. PCR involved 60 Vbeta and 13 Jbeta primers. Sequencing used immunoSEQ multiplex PCR; TCRdb keeps in-frame clones, though not all of them. The data contain more than 90,000 clones, 82% of them singletons. V trimming: 4 bases; J trimming: 4 bases; junction bases outside the gene matches: 12. Germline V CDR1 and CDR2: MDHEN, SYDVKM. The CDR3 has 17 amino acids. V and J are TRBV28 and TRBJ2-1, with 8 positions matching TRBD2. This receptor was identified in a middle-aged man in good health and CMV-seronegative. Sequenced material: PBMCs. The CDR3: CASSSISRSGRYNEQFF. DNA for the CDR3: TGTGCCAGCAGTTCTATATCCCGAAGCGGGAGATACAATGAGCAGTTCTTC.